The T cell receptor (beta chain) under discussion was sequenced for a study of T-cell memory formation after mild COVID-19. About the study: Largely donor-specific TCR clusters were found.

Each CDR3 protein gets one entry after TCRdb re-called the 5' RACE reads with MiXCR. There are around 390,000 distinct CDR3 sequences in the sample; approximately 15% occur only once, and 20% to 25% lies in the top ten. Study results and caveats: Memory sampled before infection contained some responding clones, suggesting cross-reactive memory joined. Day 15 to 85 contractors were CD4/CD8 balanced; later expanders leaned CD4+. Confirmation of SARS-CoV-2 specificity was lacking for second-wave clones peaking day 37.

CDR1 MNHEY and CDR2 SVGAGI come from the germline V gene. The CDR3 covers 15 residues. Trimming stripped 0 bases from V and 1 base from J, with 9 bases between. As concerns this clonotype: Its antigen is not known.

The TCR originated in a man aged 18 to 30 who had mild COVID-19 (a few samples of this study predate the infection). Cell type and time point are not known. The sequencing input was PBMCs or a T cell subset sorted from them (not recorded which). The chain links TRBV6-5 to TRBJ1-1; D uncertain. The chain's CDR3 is CASSYSRWRNTEAFF. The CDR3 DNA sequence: TGTGCCAGCAGTTACTCGAGGTGGCGGAACACTGAAGCTTTCTTT.